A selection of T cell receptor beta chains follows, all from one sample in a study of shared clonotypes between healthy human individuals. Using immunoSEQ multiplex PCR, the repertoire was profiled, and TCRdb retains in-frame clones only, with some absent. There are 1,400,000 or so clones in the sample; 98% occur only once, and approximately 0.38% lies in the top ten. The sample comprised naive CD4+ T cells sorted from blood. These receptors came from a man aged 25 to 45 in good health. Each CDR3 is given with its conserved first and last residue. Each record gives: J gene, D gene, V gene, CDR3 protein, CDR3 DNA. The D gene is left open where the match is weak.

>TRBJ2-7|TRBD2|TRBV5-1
CASSLVTSGSSYEQYF
TGCGCCAGCAGCTTAGTTACTAGCGGGAGCTCCTACGAGCAGTACTTC
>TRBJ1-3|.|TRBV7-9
CASSSQPGRLSGNTIYF
TGTGCCAGCAGCTCCCAACCTGGCAGACTCTCTGGAAACACCATATATTTT
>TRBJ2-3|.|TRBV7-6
CASSPRTDTQYF
TGTGCCAGCAGCCCACGCACAGATACGCAGTATTTT
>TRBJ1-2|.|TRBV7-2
CASSLDRAPYGYTF
TGTGCCAGCAGCTTAGACCGGGCCCCCTATGGCTACACCTTC
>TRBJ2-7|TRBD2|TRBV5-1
CASSSGGSYEQYF
TGCGCCAGCAGTTCGGGAGGCTCCTACGAGCAGTACTTC
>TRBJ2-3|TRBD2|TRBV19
CASSPAPLAGRGDTQYF
TGTGCCAGTAGTCCCGCCCCACTAGCGGGGAGGGGAGATACGCAGTATTTT
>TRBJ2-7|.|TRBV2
CASSSGASASYEQYF
TGTGCCAGCAGTTCGGGTGCTAGCGCCTCCTACGAGCAGTACTTC
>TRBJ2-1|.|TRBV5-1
CASSYDPSPTRNNEQFF
TGCGCCAGCAGCTACGACCCAAGCCCGACCAGGAACAATGAGCAGTTCTTC
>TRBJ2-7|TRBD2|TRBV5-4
CASSLDRTRNSYEQYF
TGTGCCAGCAGCTTGGATAGGACTAGAAATTCCTACGAGCAGTACTTC
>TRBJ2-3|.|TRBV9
CASSVGGRASTDTQYF
TGTGCCAGCAGCGTAGGGGGGCGGGCTAGCACAGATACGCAGTATTTT
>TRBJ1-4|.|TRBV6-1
CASRRPGQGREKLFF
TGTGCCAGCAGGAGACCAGGGCAGGGCAGGGAAAAACTGTTTTTT
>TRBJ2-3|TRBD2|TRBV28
CASSLQGGVDTQYF
TGTGCCAGCAGTTTACAGGGAGGGGTTGATACGCAGTATTTT
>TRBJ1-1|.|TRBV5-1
CASSLRGGTEAFF
TGCGCCAGCAGCTTACGGGGGGGCACTGAAGCTTTCTTT
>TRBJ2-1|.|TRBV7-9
CASSPSGWSGVYNEQFF
TGTGCCAGCAGCCCCTCGGGGTGGAGCGGAGTGTACAATGAGCAGTTCTTC
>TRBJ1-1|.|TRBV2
CASVENTEAFF
TGTGCCAGCGTTGAGAACACTGAAGCTTTCTTT
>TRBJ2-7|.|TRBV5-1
CASSPTDGAYEQYF
TGCGCCAGCAGCCCCACGGACGGAGCCTACGAGCAGTACTTC
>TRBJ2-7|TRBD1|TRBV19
CASSPTGALRSYEQYF
TGTGCCAGTAGCCCGACAGGGGCTCTACGATCCTACGAGCAGTACTTC
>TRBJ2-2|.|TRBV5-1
CASSSDRSNTGELFF
TGCGCCAGCAGCTCGGACAGATCGAACACCGGGGAGCTGTTTTTT
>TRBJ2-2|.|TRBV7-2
CASSPGAGGELFF
TGTGCCAGCAGCCCCGGCGCGGGCGGGGAGCTGTTTTTT